This passage covers 32 T cell receptor beta chains from one sample sequenced in a study of Graves' ophthalmopathy and Graves' hyperthyroidism. Transcripts of RNA were the source for amplifying TCR beta CDR3 regions. The authors performed first-round RT-PCR with HTBI primers and then a second-round multiplex PCR. TCRdb itself ran the multiplex PCR reads through MiXCR, one entry per CDR3 protein. The table has hundreds of thousands of distinct CDR3 sequences, over 20% seen once. The sequenced sample consisted of peripheral blood. The receptors originated from a woman younger than 30 with stable Graves' hyperthyroidism. Some clones in this sample may be carry-over from other donors' samples.

The chain employs TRBV7-8 and TRBJ2-5; weak D call: TRBD2 (5 bases). Germline CDR1 and CDR2: SGHVS and FQNEAQ. Trimming took 1 base from V and 3 from J, leaving 9 bases between them. CDR3 length: 14 residues. In DNA form, the CDR3 reads TGTGCCAGCAGCTTAGGACTACGGGAAGAGACCCAGTACTTC. Residues: CASSLGLREETQYF.

In its sample, this clonotype was seen many times. The chain combines TRBV20-1 with TRBJ2-5; 10 bases fit TRBD2. From germline, CDR1 is DFQATT and CDR2 SNEGSKA (reference sequence). J was trimmed by 4 bases and V by 6 bases; bases with no gene match: 8. The CDR3 spans 14 residues. The CDR3 nucleotides are TGCAGTGCAAAAAGCGGGGGGGAGGGAGAGACCCAGTACTTC. Translation: CSAKSGGEGETQYF.

Many counts were recorded for this clonotype. CDR3: CASSPVAGGSYGYTF. For the CDR3, the DNA is TGTGCCAGCAGCCCCGTTGCAGGGGGCAGCTATGGCTACACCTTC. The V call is TRBV2, the J call TRBJ1-2, with 8 bases lining up with TRBD1. V gave up 6 bases and J gave up 4 bases; unmatched junction bases: 10. CDR1 and CDR2 from the germline V gene are SNHLY and FYNNEI. This CDR3 comprises 15 residues. Based on the CDR3 plus reference TRBV2 and TRBJ1-2, the full variable domain is EPEVTQTPSHQVTQMGQEVILRCVPISNHLYFYWYRQILGQKVEFLVSFYNNEISEKSEIFDDQFSVERPDGSNFTLKIRSTKLEDSAMYFCASSPVAGGSYGYTFGSGTRLTVV.

In its sample, this clonotype was seen many times. For the CDR3, the DNA is TGCAGCGTGACCCAGGGGGACTATGGCTACACCTTC. This translates into CSVTQGDYGYTF. The chain is built from TRBV29-1 and TRBJ1-2; TRBD1 aligns across 7 bases. V shed 6 bases, J shed 3 bases, and the junction held 4 bases outside the gene matches. The CDR3 runs 12 residues. Germline assignment: CDR1 SQVTM and CDR2 ANQGSEA.

The chain employs TRBV12-3 or TRBV12-4 and TRBJ1-2, with D possibly TRBD1 on 6 matching bases. Trimming cost V 1 base and J 8 bases, with 11 bases left between them. The CDR3 spans 13 residues. CDR3 in DNA: TGTGCCAGCAGTTTAGTACGTGGGGGCGGCTACACCTTC. This encodes CASSLVRGGGYTF.

This clonotype was picked up many times. It may be a read error: a sequence one base away is much more abundant. V is TRBV6-5 and J is TRBJ2-5; the D is unclear. The V end lost 2 bases, the J end lost 3 bases, and 4 bases lay between the germline ends. CDR3 length: 12 residues. Per the germline V gene, CDR1 is MNHEY and CDR2 is SVGAGI. The CDR3 is CASSYVEETQYF. In DNA, the CDR3 is TGTGCCAGCAGTTACGTAGAAGAGACCCAGTACTTC.

This clonotype was detected many times. The chain couples TRBV6-5 to TRBJ1-2; TRBD1 matches at 8 bases. CDR1 is MNHEY, CDR2 SVGAGI, per germline. J lost 2 bases, V lost 6 bases, and 5 bases had no gene match. This CDR3 is built from 14 residues. CDR3 DNA: TGTGCCAGCAGGGCGACAGGGGTAAACTATGGCTACACCTTC. Translating it yields CASRATGVNYGYTF.

The genes are TRBV20-1 and TRBJ2-7; the match to TRBD2 covers 7 bases. J was trimmed by 4 bases and V by 5 bases; bases with no gene match: 14. The CDR3 is 15 amino acids. CDR1 and CDR2 from the germline V gene are DFQATT and SNEGSKA (reference sequence). The CDR3 nucleotides are TGCAGTGCTCTCCGTACAGCGGGATTTAGGTACGAGCAGTACTTC. Its protein product is CSALRTAGFRYEQYF.

This clonotype was detected many times. The gene calls are TRBV6-1 and TRBJ2-7; TRBD2 aligns across 8 bases. The CDR3 is 14 amino acids. J lost 2 bases, V lost 8 bases, and 8 bases had no gene match. Per the germline V gene, CDR1 is MNHNS and CDR2 is SASEGT. The CDR3 region is CASASTSDPYEQYF. In DNA, the CDR3 is TGTGCCAGCGCCTCGACTAGCGACCCCTACGAGCAGTACTTC.

This clonotype showed up many times. V gene TRBV5-5 combines with J gene TRBJ2-5; no clear D gene. The germline V and J ends were trimmed by 0 bases and 5 bases, with 11 bases remaining between them. CDR1 and CDR2 (germline): SGHKS, YYEKEE (reference sequence). The CDR3 spans 14 residues. The CDR3 loop is CASSLAQMRETQYF. The CDR3 DNA sequence: TGTGCCAGCAGCTTGGCACAGATGCGGGAGACCCAGTACTTC.

This clonotype appeared many times. The rearrangement joins TRBV12-3 or TRBV12-4 to TRBJ1-1; D is uncertain. Trimming removed 4 bases from V and 3 bases from J, with 12 bases in between. The CDR3 is 14 amino acids. The CDR3, as DNA: TGTGCCAGCAGTTCCCCGCCCGGACACACTGAAGCTTTCTTT. It encodes CASSSPPGHTEAFF.

At least ten counts were recorded for this clonotype. The CDR3 is CASSLWSGGAGGYTF. CDR3 DNA sequence: TGTGCCAGCAGTTTATGGTCCGGGGGCGCGGGAGGCTACACCTTC. The chain has TRBV12-3 or TRBV12-4 and TRBJ1-2, with D perhaps matching TRBD1 (6 bases). Trimming left V 2 bases short and J 8 bases short, with 18 bases between. The CDR3 is made up of 15 amino acids.

This clonotype appeared many times. The chain couples TRBV7-2 to TRBJ2-7, with D possibly being TRBD1 (5 bases). This CDR3 comprises 15 residues. Germline V gives CDR1 SGHTA, CDR2 FQGNSA. V was clipped by 1 base and J by 0 bases, with 10 bases between them. The CDR3 coding sequence is TGTGCCAGCAGCTTAGGTCGACAGAGCTCCTACGAGCAGTACTTC. It translates to CASSLGRQSSYEQYF.

This clonotype has at least ten counts. The rearrangement uses TRBV5-6 and TRBJ1-3; D is undetermined. The CDR3 consists of 14 residues. The V gene lost 4 bases and the J gene lost 0 bases, with 8 bases spanning the gap. Germline CDR1 SGHDT, CDR2 YYEEEE. The CDR3 DNA reads as TGTGCCAGCAGCGGGATCGGCTCTGGAAACACCATATATTTT. It encodes CASSGIGSGNTIYF. Using reference TRBV5-6 and TRBJ1-3 for the parts outside the CDR3, the full variable domain is DAGVTQSPTHLIKTRGQQVTLRCSPKSGHDTVSWYQQALGQGPQFIFQYYEEEERQRGNFPDRFSGHQFPNYSSELNVNALLLGDSALYLCASSGIGSGNTIYFGEGSWLTVV.

In its sample, this clonotype was seen many times. The chain is built from TRBV12-3 or TRBV12-4 and TRBJ1-1; D may be TRBD1 (6 bases). V lost 7 bases and J 1 base, leaving 13 bases between the germline ends. The CDR3 has 14 residues. The CDR3 DNA sequence: TGTGCCAGCACCCACACACAGGGGAACACTGAAGCTTTCTTT. It is translated as CASTHTQGNTEAFF.

This clonotype was counted ten times or more. The chain employs TRBV7-9 and TRBJ1-1; the D gene is possibly TRBD1 (5 bases). Trimming removed 5 bases from V and 1 base from J, with 11 bases in between. Germline loops: CDR1 SEHNR, CDR2 FQNEAQ (reference sequence). This CDR3 has 14 residues. CDR3 DNA sequence: TGTGCCAGCAGCAAACAGGCGTGGAACACTGAAGCTTTCTTT. Amino acid sequence: CASSKQAWNTEAFF.

A remark on this clonotype: A much more abundant neighbour one base away suggests this may be a read error. This chain links TRBV6-5 with TRBJ2-5; 7 nucleotides line up with TRBD2. Looked up from germline, CDR1 is MNHEY and CDR2 is SVGAGI. This CDR3 comprises 15 residues. The trim removed 2 bases at V and 2 bases at J, leaving 5 bases unmatched. Written as DNA, the CDR3 is TGTGCCAGCAGTTACACCCGACTAGCTCAAGAGACCCAGTACTTC. Amino acids: CASSYTRLAQETQYF.

The V gene is TRBV25-1, the J gene TRBJ2-2; D unclear. The CDR3 is made up of 12 amino acids. V lost 1 base, J lost 4 bases, and 1 base lay in between. Germline V gene sequence: CDR1 MGHDK, CDR2 SYGVNS. The CDR3 bases are TGTGCCAGCAGTGAATCCACCGGGGAGCTGTTTTTT. Its translation: CASSESTGELFF. Full variable domain (rest looked up from reference TRBV25-1 and TRBJ2-2): EADIYQTPRYLVIGTGKKITLECSQTMGHDKMYWYQQDPGMELHLIHYSYGVNSTEKGDLSSESTVSRIRTEHFPLTLESARPSHTSQYLCASSESTGELFFGEGSRLTVL.

V usage is TRBV12-3 or TRBV12-4 and J usage is TRBJ1-6, with D tentatively TRBD1 (5 bases). CDR3 length equals 13 residues. Trimming removed 6 bases from V and 7 bases from J, with 10 bases in between. The CDR3: CASRGGDNSPLHF. DNA of the CDR3: TGTGCCAGCAGGGGAGGGGACAATTCACCCCTCCACTTT.

This clonotype was seen repeatedly, ten times or more. The rearrangement links TRBV20-1 to TRBJ2-5; the D gene is possibly TRBD1 (6 bases). With 0 bases removed from V and 4 bases from J, the gap between germline ends came to 12 bases. This CDR3 spans 14 amino acids. The germline V gene encodes CDR1 DFQATT and CDR2 SNEGSKA (reference sequence). The CDR3 region is CSARDLRGSETQYF. The CDR3 nucleotides read TGCAGTGCTAGAGATCTAAGGGGGTCAGAGACCCAGTACTTC.

Ten or more counts support this clonotype. The chain carries TRBV5-1 and TRBJ1-1; D is possibly TRBD1 (5 bases). The CDR3 sequence is 15 residues long. Per the germline V gene, CDR1 is SGHRS and CDR2 is YFSETQ. V was shortened by 5 bases and J by 4 bases, with 18 bases between the two germline ends. In DNA form, the CDR3 reads TGCGCCAGCAGTTCCGCCCAGACAAGGGGCACTGAAGCTTTCTTT. It encodes CASSSAQTRGTEAFF.

This clonotype was seen repeatedly, ten times or more. The chain employs TRBV12-3 or TRBV12-4 and TRBJ1-1; D not certain. V dropped 6 bases and J dropped 0 bases, with 11 bases sitting between them. The CDR3 has 14 amino acids. The DNA of the CDR3 is TGTGCCAGCAGAGAGGAACGGATGAACACTGAAGCTTTCTTT. This sequence encodes CASREERMNTEAFF.

This clonotype has at least ten counts. The V and J genes are TRBV6-1 and TRBJ2-5, with D tentatively TRBD2 (6 bases). This CDR3 spans 15 amino acids. With 8 bases removed from V and 2 bases from J, the gap between germline ends came to 18 bases. CDR1 is MNHNS, CDR2 SASEGT, per germline. The CDR3 protein is CASGGKRDGQETQYF. The CDR3 DNA follows: TGTGCCAGCGGAGGGAAACGGGACGGACAAGAGACCCAGTACTTC.

This rearrangement joins TRBV6-1 to TRBJ1-5; 7 bases are a match to TRBD1. This CDR3 is 16 amino acids long. Germline CDR1 is MNHNS and CDR2 is SASEGT. V lost 2 bases, J lost 1 base, and 5 bases stayed unmatched. CDR3 in DNA: TGTGCCAGCAGTGAAAGGGGGACAGAGAGCAATCAGCCCCAGCATTTT. Amino acid sequence: CASSERGTESNQPQHF.

This clonotype has ten or more counts. V gene TRBV27 combines with J gene TRBJ1-2; possible D gene TRBD1, 6 bases. The CDR3 loop spans 15 amino acids. V was trimmed by 2 bases and J by 8 bases, leaving 18 bases between them. Germline V gives CDR1 MNHEY, CDR2 SMNVEV (reference sequence). The CDR3 bases are TGTGCCAGCAGTTTAAACCTCCAGGGACAAGGAGGCTACACCTTC. Translating it yields CASSLNLQGQGGYTF.

The sample holds one count of this clonotype. The V gene is TRBV7-9, the J gene TRBJ1-1; D not certain. The CDR3 has 12 amino acids. Trimming removed 1 base from V and 9 bases from J, with 9 bases in between. Germline V lookup: CDR1 SEHNR, CDR2 FQNEAQ (reference sequence). As DNA, the CDR3 is TGTGCCAGCAGCTTAGAGTCGGTACAAGCTTTCTTT. Protein sequence: CASSLESVQAFF.

In this sample, this clonotype turned up a few times. V usage is TRBV6-2 or TRBV6-3 and J usage is TRBJ2-7; weak D call: TRBD1 (5 bases). The germline V gene encodes CDR1 MNHEY and CDR2 SVGEGT. Trimming left V 2 bases short and J 2 bases short, with 13 bases between. CDR3 length equals 15 residues. Here the CDR3 reads CASSYGLATAYEQYF. For the CDR3, the DNA is TGTGCCAGCAGTTACGGGCTTGCGACAGCCTACGAGCAGTACTTC.

The rearrangement joins TRBV4-3 to TRBJ2-7, with D uncertain. Germline assignment: CDR1 LGHNA and CDR2 YSLEER. The CDR3 length is 16 residues. Trimming took 0 bases from V and 0 from J, leaving 12 bases between them. As DNA, the CDR3 is TGCGCCAGCAGCCAAGATCTCCAGTCCAGCTCCTACGAGCAGTACTTC. Residues: CASSQDLQSSSYEQYF.

This clonotype has a count of ten or more. V and J are TRBV19 and TRBJ1-5, with TRBD1 as a possible D gene (6 bases). CDR3 length: 14 residues. Trimming pared 2 bases from V and 3 bases from J, leaving 8 bases between. Germline V CDR1 and CDR2: LNHDA, SQIVND (reference sequence). The CDR3 reads CASSIRQVNQPQHF. CDR3 in DNA: TGTGCCAGTAGTATACGACAGGTCAATCAGCCCCAGCATTTT.

This rearrangement joins TRBV12-3 or TRBV12-4 to TRBJ1-5; the D gene is possibly TRBD1 (6 bases). V was trimmed by 7 bases and J by 4 bases, leaving 14 bases between them. The CDR3 runs 14 residues. The CDR3 coding sequence is TGTGCCAGCACCCTGGACAGCCTGAATCAGCCCCAGCATTTT. Encoded protein: CASTLDSLNQPQHF.

The J gene is TRBJ2-2, the V gene TRBV6-1; 7 nucleotides align to TRBD2. The trim removed 6 bases at V and 1 base at J, leaving 8 bases unmatched. Looked up from germline, CDR1 is MNHNS and CDR2 is SASEGT. The CDR3 extends over 16 amino acids. The CDR3 sequence is CASSHPGRGNTGELFF. CDR3 sequence (DNA): TGTGCCAGCAGCCACCCTGGGAGGGGGAACACCGGGGAGCTGTTTTTT.

In this sample, this clonotype turned up once. This rearrangement joins TRBV24-1 to TRBJ1-1; D uncertain. CDR3 length: 11 amino acids. V lost 3 bases to trimming and J lost 4 bases, with 2 bases between them. Germline V gives CDR1 KGHDR, CDR2 SFDVKD. CDR3 sequence: CATSDATEAFF. As DNA, the CDR3 is TGTGCCACCAGTGATGCCACTGAAGCTTTCTTT.